A single sample is the source of the 5 T cell receptor beta chains below, sequenced in a study of post-analysis software for immune sequencing data (dated by TCRdb to about 2015). The receptor library was made with PCR. Sequenced using an Illumina HiSeq 2500. To reduce PCR and sequencing biases, unique molecular identifiers were built into the TCR beta cDNA libraries. The raw public data were reprocessed by TCRdb itself: fastp quality trimming at Q25, MiXCR clonotype calling, in-frame beta chains only. Merged by CDR3 protein, the rows form single entries marked with the most common genes and DNA. The table for this sample lists under 650,000 distinct CDR3 sequences; roughly 40% of them were counted only once. The biggest ten clones account for roughly 1.8% of the sample. What the authors observed across the whole study: Patients showed significantly higher frequencies than controls for about five TRBV segments, among them TRBV5-6, TRBV5-1 and TRBV20-1.

These receptors lack a known antigen. The specimen sequenced was blood. These receptors originate from a girl under 18 with multiple sclerosis.

The chain combines TRBV11-2 with TRBJ2-4, with D perhaps matching TRBD2 (6 bases). With the DNA end fitting TRBJ2-7 better, the J assignment may be wrong. This CDR3 has 16 amino acids. The germline V gene encodes CDR1 SGHAT and CDR2 FQNNGV. The CDR3 DNA is TGTGCCAGCAGCCAATTTGGCAGGGAGGTGACCTACGAGCAGTACTTC. This encodes CASSQFGREVTYEQYF.

In this sample, this clonotype turned up many times. This chain uses TRBV7-3 with TRBJ2-5, with 7 bases lining up with TRBD1. The CDR3 has 14 residues. Germline V gives CDR1 SGHTA, CDR2 FQGTGA. The ends lost 5 bases at V and 5 bases at J; junction bases unmatched: 8. CDR3 amino acids: CASSPTGTAETQYF. DNA for the CDR3: TGTGCCAGCAGCCCAACCGGGACAGCCGAGACCCAGTACTTC.

The chain couples TRBV12-3 or TRBV12-4 to TRBJ1-1, with a tentative D call TRBD1 (5 bases). This CDR3 comprises 15 residues. V lost 4 bases to trimming and J lost 3 bases, with 15 bases between them. Here the CDR3 reads CASSSRESGDTEAFF. DNA of the CDR3: TGTGCCAGCAGTTCCAGGGAAAGTGGGGACACTGAAGCTTTCTTT.

The chain is built from TRBV24-1 and TRBJ1-2; D not resolved. The CDR3 consists of 14 residues. The V gene's germline CDR1 is KGHDR and CDR2 SFDVKD. V lost 4 bases, J lost 2 bases, and 10 bases lay in between. CDR3 protein: CATSESTGNYGYTF. The CDR3 DNA reads as TGTGCCACCAGTGAGTCGACCGGCAACTATGGCTACACCTTC.

This clonotype was observed a few times. The V call is TRBV29-1, the J call TRBJ2-3; unclear D gene. V dropped 2 bases and J dropped 5 bases, with 11 bases sitting between them. The CDR3 spans 13 residues. Germline V gene data show CDR1 as SQVTM and CDR2 as ANQGSEA. CDR3 amino acids: CSVEPPYVDTQYF. The CDR3 region has the DNA TGCAGCGTTGAACCACCGTACGTAGATACGCAGTATTTT.